The rows below give T cell receptor beta chains drawn from one sample of a study of identical twins. MiXCR, applied by TCRdb to the 5' RACE reads, yields one record per CDR3 protein. The sample consists of about 900,000 distinct CDR3 sequences, around 12% of them appearing once. This sample also belongs to another study, concerning yellow fever vaccine responses in identical twins.

Sequenced input: PBMCs. The receptors shown here come from a woman aged 18-29 years in good health. CDR3s include the opening cysteine and the closing phenylalanine or tryptophan. A D gene is named only where the DNA matches it firmly. Clone size is shown for a subset of rows, as once, few, many or a class of expanded clone.

d_gene,abundance,len,v_gene,j_gene,CDR3nt,CDR3aa
TRBD2,-,18,TRBV12-3/TRBV12-4,TRBJ2-5,TGTGCCAGCAGTTCTAGCGGGGGGGCCCCCCGCCCAATAGAGACCCAGTACTTC,CASSSSGGAPRPIETQYF
-,few,12,TRBV6-2/TRBV6-3,TRBJ2-2,TGTGCCAGCAAACCATGGGCCGGGGAGCTGTTTTTT,CASKPWAGELFF
TRBD1,-,13,TRBV6-1,TRBJ1-4,TGTGCCAGCAGGTCAGGGGGCAATGAAAAACTGTTTTTT,CASRSGGNEKLFF
TRBD1,few,15,TRBV6-1,TRBJ2-1,TGTGCCAGCAGAAAGCCGGGACAGGTTACAAGTGAGCAGTTCTTC,CASRKPGQVTSEQFF
-,-,13,TRBV15,TRBJ2-2,TGTGCCACCAGCAGAGATCAGTCCGGGGAGCTGTTTTTT,CATSRDQSGELFF
-,many,15,TRBV5-1,TRBJ1-1,TGCGCCAGCAGCTTGGGGGGCGCGGGGAACACTGAAGCTTTCTTT,CASSLGGAGNTEAFF
-,few,14,TRBV4-1,TRBJ1-4,TGCGCCAGCAGCCCCCTATCGGGACAAACGAAACTGTTTTTT,CASSPLSGQTKLFF
TRBD2,-,13,TRBV28,TRBJ2-7,TGTGCCAGCGGACTAGCGGGAGGTTACGAGCAGTACTTC,CASGLAGGYEQYF
-,-,18,TRBV2,TRBJ2-2,TGTGCCAGCAGTGACCGCAGACCCAGTAAGGGGCACACCGGGGAGCTGTTTTTT,CASSDRRPSKGHTGELFF
TRBD2,-,16,TRBV9,TRBJ2-7,TGTGCCAGCAGCGTAGCCCCACTAGCGGGTCGGGGGGAGCAGTACTTC,CASSVAPLAGRGEQYF
-,many,14,TRBV5-1,TRBJ2-1,TGCGCCAGCAGCCCACGGGGCCATTACAATGAGCAGTTCTTC,CASSPRGHYNEQFF
-,few,13,TRBV28,TRBJ2-7,TGTGCCAGCACCTGGGACGGGCCCTACGAGCAGTACTTC,CASTWDGPYEQYF
TRBD1,few,17,TRBV5-5,TRBJ1-4,TGTGCCAGCAGCTTGGCCCCGACAGGGAGCCTTAATGAAAAACTGTTTTTT,CASSLAPTGSLNEKLFF
-,few,15,TRBV20-1,TRBJ2-3,TGCAGTGCTATTGGTGGGAGTACTGGCACAGATACGCAGTATTTT,CSAIGGSTGTDTQYF
-,many,15,TRBV4-1,TRBJ2-3,TGCGCCAGCAGCCAAGGAGGGGACTTCACAGATACGCAGTATTTT,CASSQGGDFTDTQYF
-,few,18,TRBV3-1,TRBJ2-3,TGTGCCAGCAGCCAAGGATTGTGGGCTAGCCAAGTCACAGATACGCAGTATTTT,CASSQGLWASQVTDTQYF
-,-,13,TRBV5-6,TRBJ2-2,TGTGCCAGCAGCTTGGTGGAGGGCGGGGAGCTGTTTTTT,CASSLVEGGELFF
TRBD2,many,18,TRBV5-1,TRBJ2-2,TGCGCCAGCAGCTACCCTCGACTAGCGGGAGGCAACACCGGGGAGCTGTTTTTT,CASSYPRLAGGNTGELFF
-,many,12,TRBV28,TRBJ1-1,TGTGCCAGCAGTGTGGACAACACTGAAGCTTTCTTT,CASSVDNTEAFF
TRBD2,few,16,TRBV7-9,TRBJ2-1,TGTGCCAGCAGCTTAGTTGCGGGAGGACGTTCTAATGAGCAGTTCTTC,CASSLVAGGRSNEQFF
-,-,14,TRBV6-1,TRBJ1-1,TGTGCCAGCACCGCCCAGGGTGGCGGCACTGAAGCTTTCTTT,CASTAQGGGTEAFF
-,-,11,TRBV20-1,TRBJ2-3,TGCAGTGCTTCGGACTCTATTACGCAGTATTTT,CSASDSITQYF
TRBD2,-,18,TRBV28,TRBJ2-1,TGTGCCAGCAGTTCCCCCGGGACTAGCGGGAGTTCGTACAATGAGCAGTTCTTC,CASSSPGTSGSSYNEQFF
TRBD2,-,16,TRBV7-2,TRBJ2-1,TGTGCCAGCACCTCCGCCGGACTAGCGGGGGGTGGTGAGCAGTTCTTC,CASTSAGLAGGGEQFF
TRBD2,-,14,TRBV2,TRBJ2-4,TGTGCCAGCAGTGAATACCGTAGCGGGTGGGAACAGTACTTC,CASSEYRSGWEQYF
TRBD1,-,15,TRBV28,TRBJ2-2,TGTGCCAGCAGTTTTAGTACAGGGGGCACCGGGGAGCTGTTTTTT,CASSFSTGGTGELFF
-,many,16,TRBV29-1,TRBJ2-1,TGCAGCATTTACACTCGGAGGCCCCTCCAGTACAATGAGCAGTTCTTC,CSIYTRRPLQYNEQFF
-,-,15,TRBV3-1,TRBJ2-7,TGTGCCAGCAGCCAACCTCTAGCGACCACTAACGAGCAGTACTTC,CASSQPLATTNEQYF
TRBD2,-,14,TRBV5-5,TRBJ2-3,TGTGCCAGCAGCCCGGGAGCGGGAGCAGATACGCAGTATTTT,CASSPGAGADTQYF
-,many,14,TRBV6-1,TRBJ2-5,TGTGCCAGCAGGCACAGGGTGGGCCAAGAGACCCAGTACTTC,CASRHRVGQETQYF
TRBD2,-,16,TRBV19,TRBJ2-1,TGTGCCAGTAGTATAGAAAGCGGGAGTCCCTACAATGAGCAGTTCTTC,CASSIESGSPYNEQFF
-,-,13,TRBV6-5,TRBJ1-1,TGTGCCAGCAGTTACCAGGGGTTCGCTGAAGCTTTCTTT,CASSYQGFAEAFF
-,-,16,TRBV7-8,TRBJ2-1,TGTGCCAGCAGCTTAGCGGGGGGGGGCGGCTTAAATGAGCAGTTCTTC,CASSLAGGGGLNEQFF
-,few,15,TRBV11-2,TRBJ2-1,TGTGCCAGCAGCCTCCTAACCGGGACCGCACATGAGCAGTTCTTC,CASSLLTGTAHEQFF
-,-,12,TRBV2,TRBJ1-1,TGTGCCAGCAGTGGGAGGAAGGCAGAAGCTTTCTTT,CASSGRKAEAFF
TRBD1,few,14,TRBV10-3,TRBJ2-3,TGTGCCATCAGCGGGGGACAGGGCCCAGATACGCAGTATTTT,CAISGGQGPDTQYF
-,few,14,TRBV7-2,TRBJ1-1,TGTGCCAGCAGCTTTGGCACCCGGGGAACTGAAGCTTTCTTT,CASSFGTRGTEAFF
-,few,15,TRBV28,TRBJ1-2,TGTGCCAGCACCCTCTCGGGGGATCTGGCCTATGGCTACACCTTC,CASTLSGDLAYGYTF
-,many,17,TRBV12-3/TRBV12-4,TRBJ2-1,TGTGCCACACACACTCTCGTGTCGTCCCCGTTAGCACATGAGCAGTTCTTC,CATHTLVSSPLAHEQFF
-,few,16,TRBV10-2,TRBJ2-3,TGCGCCAGCAGTGCCCCCAGCGGGTCTCGCACAGATACGCAGTATTTT,CASSAPSGSRTDTQYF
TRBD2,many,14,TRBV29-1,TRBJ2-5,TGCAGCGTTGAGGGACTAGCGGGAGCGAAGACCCAGTACTTC,CSVEGLAGAKTQYF
-,few,13,TRBV27,TRBJ2-3,TGTGCCAGCGTGAGCGGAGGCACAGATACGCAGTATTTT,CASVSGGTDTQYF
TRBD2,-,16,TRBV9,TRBJ2-1,TGTGCCAGCAGCGAGCCCCCAGGAGCGGGAGTAGATGAGCAGTTCTTC,CASSEPPGAGVDEQFF
-,many,13,TRBV10-3,TRBJ1-2,TGTGCCATCAGTGCTGGGACCCGGAGTGGCTACACCTTC,CAISAGTRSGYTF
-,many,13,TRBV5-6,TRBJ1-1,TGTGCCAGCAGCTTGGGGACAGCAACTGAAGCTTTCTTT,CASSLGTATEAFF
TRBD1,few,16,TRBV28,TRBJ2-3,TGTGCCAGCAGTTTCTCCCCGGGACAGGGAAGAAGTGCGCAGTATTTT,CASSFSPGQGRSAQYF
-,few,13,TRBV12-3/TRBV12-4,TRBJ2-1,TGTGCCAGCAGGGGCCAGGGATTCGATGAGCAGTTCTTC,CASRGQGFDEQFF
TRBD1,-,16,TRBV5-1,TRBJ2-2,TGCGCCAGCAGCCCAACCCCGACAGGGGATACCGGGGAGCTGTTTTTT,CASSPTPTGDTGELFF
-,few,14,TRBV29-1,TRBJ2-1,TGCAGCGTTGACCGGCGGGATACCTACAATGAGCAGTTCTTC,CSVDRRDTYNEQFF
TRBD2,few,14,TRBV2,TRBJ2-5,TGTGCCAGCAGTGAGTTAGCGGGGTCTGAGACCCAGTACTTC,CASSELAGSETQYF
-,few,15,TRBV28,TRBJ2-5,TGTGCCAGCAGCAGACCCTGGGTTCTGAGAGAGACCCAGTACTTC,CASSRPWVLRETQYF
-,-,15,TRBV12-3/TRBV12-4,TRBJ2-1,TGTGCCAGCACTCCGGGGTATGGGGCCTACAATGAGCAGTTCTTC,CASTPGYGAYNEQFF
TRBD1,-,16,TRBV9,TRBJ2-7,TGTGCCAGCAGCGTAGGTGAAGGACAGGGGCGGAGGGAGCAGTACTTC,CASSVGEGQGRREQYF